This T cell receptor (beta chain) stems from a study of shared T cell receptors in the human thymus. Trimming took off 5 bases at V and 0 bases at J, with 13 bases between the two ends. CDR1 SGHAT and CDR2 FQNNGV come from the germline V gene. This CDR3 comprises 15 residues. Sequencing used immunoSEQ multiplex PCR; TCRdb keeps in-frame clones, though not all of them. The sample records hundreds of thousands of clones, more than 70% being singletons. These data were also filed under a second study, of human thymus T cells.

The genes are TRBV11-2 and TRBJ1-2, with D possibly TRBD1 on 6 matching bases. This TCR was recovered from a boy under three years old with a congenital heart defect. Sequenced sample: thymocytes. The CDR3 here is CASSTRDISNYGYTF. CDR3 nucleotides: TGTGCCAGCAGCACCCGGGACATATCTAACTATGGCTACACCTTC.